These T cell receptor beta chains were read from a single sample in a study of T cells in Graves' hyperthyroidism and ophthalmopathy. One entry per CDR3 protein, called by TCRdb with MiXCR from the multiplex PCR reads. The table shows under 450,000 distinct CDR3 sequences, with 15% to 18% occurring only once. The sequencing input was blood. The receptors derive from a woman under 30 with Graves' hyperthyroidism. Each CDR3 is given without its conserved first and last residue.

V	J	CDR3
TRBV6-1	TRBJ2-7	ASRPAGGGGDEQY
TRBV7-8	TRBJ2-7	ASSTRPGYEQY
TRBV18	TRBJ2-1	ASSPRGGNYNEQF
TRBV12-3/TRBV12-4	TRBJ2-2	ASTPPGNPTGELS
TRBV28	TRBJ1-5	ASSEGSRQPQH
TRBV20-1	TRBJ2-5	SAREATGRETQY
TRBV27	TRBJ1-2	ASSSPERTSNGYT
TRBV29-1	TRBJ2-3	SVDDGPTDTQY
TRBV7-6	TRBJ2-3	ASSHAGGTDTQY
TRBV6-1	TRBJ1-3	ASRSTVSGNTIY
TRBV20-1	TRBJ1-2	SAGDRSFYGYT
TRBV20-1	TRBJ2-3	SARNQGKRTDTQY
TRBV29-1	TRBJ1-2	SASRSGGYT
TRBV5-1	TRBJ1-2	ASSTGADYGYT
TRBV28	TRBJ1-4	ASSFGQVGEKLF
TRBV20-1	TRBJ2-3	SAGDSGAQRDTQY
TRBV9	TRBJ2-7	ASSEAPAAGAYEQY
TRBV7-9	TRBJ2-1	ASSLGTSGVNNEQF
TRBV9	TRBJ1-5	ASSVAPTEGQPQH
TRBV6-5	TRBJ2-7	ACSYFAGTGYEQY
TRBV4-2	TRBJ2-2	ASGASEAGELF
TRBV3-1	TRBJ1-1	ASSPPPGNTEAF
TRBV5-1	TRBJ2-7	ASSDRGYEQY
TRBV5-1	TRBJ2-5	ASRSGETQY
TRBV5-4	TRBJ2-3	ASSLGDRVRAQY
TRBV20-1	TRBJ2-7	SGVGPQVYEQY
TRBV5-1	TRBJ2-5	ASTETTRRETQY
TRBV19	TRBJ1-5	ASSIRVGGHSNQPQH
TRBV29-1	TRBJ2-5	SVSGGDRGRETQY
TRBV20-1	TRBJ2-7	SARDAGGQRKYEQY
TRBV11-3	TRBJ2-7	ASSLDSDGSYEQY
TRBV9	TRBJ2-1	ASSVVPGTDEQF
TRBV20-1	TRBJ2-1	SGWTSRARSSYNEQF
TRBV19	TRBJ2-7	ASRQGADEQY
TRBV5-1	TRBJ2-7	ASSLDTRQGEQY
TRBV28	TRBJ2-7	ASSLTRTQASHEQY